This TCR beta chain was captured in a study of PD-1 blockade in classical Hodgkin lymphoma (dated by TCRdb to 2019 to 2021). Concerning the study at large: Nivolumab dosing was 3 mg/kg intravenously every 2 weeks, continuing until either disease progression or unacceptable toxicity. A peripheral blood immune signature of response to PD-1 blockade in classical Hodgkin lymphoma was defined using TCR beta sequencing and CyTOF. The study at large found these results: By C4D1, a significant rise was seen in CD4+ TCR diversity but not in CD8+ TCR diversity (p=0.0027 vs p=0.16), and the rise was most apparent among complete responders (p=0.02). Diversity was lower in patients who began nivolumab less than 1 year after ASCT, so these patients were left out of later analyses to avoid confounding by immune reconstitution. Trial patients with a complete response had baseline diversity similar to that of newly diagnosed patients, while partial responders and progressors had significantly lower diversity. The study was restricted to a single clinical trial cohort, and the causes of repertoire differences, possibly disease activity or prior therapy, were left undefined. Baseline TCR diversity was reported to be lower in newly diagnosed patients than in healthy donors and to be lower still in relapsed/refractory patients.

This specimen's time point label, per the study, means: cycle 4 day 1 (C4D1), after 6 weeks of nivolumab. Every trial patient had relapsed following autologous stem cell transplantation, and prior brentuximab vedotin exposure was what differed among cohorts A, B and C. A total of over 55 patients with relapsed/refractory classical Hodgkin lymphoma made up the trial cohort, and each patient's best overall response was complete response, partial response or progressive disease. Single-agent nivolumab was administered to trial patients in the multi-cohort phase II CheckMate 205 trial. An independent review committee assessed best overall response using the 2007 International Working Group response criteria. Trial PBMCs were collected just before the start of nivolumab (C1D1) and during therapy at cycle 2 day 1 and cycle 4 day 1. Peripheral blood was collected in 8 mL Vacutainer Cell Preparation Tubes, from which PBMCs were isolated by centrifugation and then cryopreserved.

There are 13 amino acids in the CDR3, from cysteine to phenylalanine inclusive. Only the CDR3 portion is preserved as DNA: 39 bases, with reading frame beginning at the first base. Germline trimming amounts to 4 bases on V and 5 bases on J, with 2 as the count of junction bases outside the gene matches. For CDR1 and CDR2, the germline V gene lists SGHRS and YFSETQ. Comments on this clone: The antigen this receptor binds is unknown. The sample holds no much larger clone one base away, and base qualities are not on file.

The Qiagen DNeasy kit was used to extract genomic DNA both from unsorted PBMCs and from the negatively selected CD4+ and CD8+ fractions. Using primers that anneal to V and J segments, immunoSEQ multiplex PCR amplified the TCR beta CDR3 regions. A synthetic immune receptor repertoire was used to minimize amplification bias, and any residual bias was removed computationally once sequencing was done. As for the authors' bioinformatics: Repertoire diversity was quantified as the Shannon entropy index using custom Python scripts. The unsorted, CD4+ and CD8+ repertoires were each analyzed separately, with the exception of combined analyses, where CD4+ and CD8+ sequences were merged in silico. A clone counted as expanded when the clone's frequency after treatment rose at least 2-fold relative to C1D1, and clones undetected at baseline were given a pseudocount of 0.5. Singleton clones were defined as clones with 0 or 1 copy at C1D1, and non-singleton clones were defined as clones with 2 or more copies. By matching protein sequences in sorted samples from the same patient, clones expanded in unsorted samples were annotated as CD4+, CD8+ or unknown. Wilcoxon tests on paired samples were used to test changes in diversity from C1D1 to C4D1. As stored in TCRdb, this immuneACCESS dataset retains in-frame rearrangements with V and J assigned. A fraction of the clones does not appear; measured against another copy, unresolved V genes explain less than half of the discrepancy, and the remainder lacks a known reason. V and J calls and clone size are given by that table; D and trimming were obtained from the DNA. This sample lists just under 65,000 clones; roughly nine tenths were detected once. The ten most abundant clones make up about 8% of the sample.

Sequencing used peripheral blood mononuclear cells (PBMCs), obtained before the fourth cycle of nivolumab. This TCR derives from a human donor with classical Hodgkin lymphoma. Recombination connected TRBV5-1 to TRBJ2-2, and 7 junctional nucleotides match TRBD1. This receptor has the CDR3 CASSETGTGELFF. The sequenced DNA: TGCGCCAGCAGCGAGACAGGGACCGGGGAGCTGTTTTTT.